The T cell receptor (beta chain) under discussion was sequenced for a study of shared clonotypes between healthy human individuals. Overall study context: There were three CD4 naive, three CD4 memory, two CD8 naive and one CD8 memory plates per donor.

Study-level results: Several donors shared approximately 5% of their naive CD4 clonotypes. Clonotype sharing among donors, it was expected, would be affected by sequencing depth.

Assay: immunoSEQ multiplex PCR; the TCRdb copy retains only in-frame clones and omits some. The sample consists of nearly 750,000 clones, just under 75% of them appearing once. This CDR3 contains 14 residues. The V and J ends lost 5 bases and 1 base respectively, with 9 bases between them. CDR1 and CDR2 from the germline V gene are SNHLY and FYNNEI. This clone was counted at least ten times. The antigen remains unidentified. The source is a young woman in good health. The chain combines TRBV2 with TRBJ2-4, with D perhaps assigned TRBD1 or TRBD2 (5 bases each). Source material: memory CD4+ T cells sorted from blood. This sample's subset: CD45RA-negative fraction. The CDR3 spells CASSSWGAKNIQYF. The DNA for the CDR3 is TGTGCCAGCAGTTCTTGGGGGGCCAAAAACATTCAGTACTTC.